This note documents a single T cell receptor beta chain sequence. Its antigen is unknown. The repertoire was sequenced with immunoSEQ multiplex PCR; TCRdb's copy has only in-frame clones and lacks some. The table includes 25,000 or so clones, roughly 80% detected once. The sample comes from a study of graft-versus-host responses after intestinal transplantation. Study summary: Transplants were multivisceral, liver-intestinal, or isolated intestinal. Each recipient received anti-thymocyte globulin induction, then tacrolimus and steroids for approximately 3 years. General observations from the study: GvH clones surfaced in recipient marrow, some emerging earlier in ileum or blood.

The TCR originated in a human donor who received an intestinal transplant. Sequencing was performed on unstimulated CD4+ T cells sorted from spleen or lymph node cells, taken before intestinal transplant.

In DNA, the CDR3 is TGTGCCAGCAGCCCCAGACTAGCGGGGGTGAGCACAGATACGCAGTATTTT. Translation: CASSPRLAGVSTDTQYF. The V gene is TRBV11-1, the J gene TRBJ2-3, with TRBD2 matching over 12 bases. The CDR3 totals 17 residues. Germline CDR1 SGHAT, CDR2 FQDESV (reference sequence). V gave up 5 bases and J gave up 0 bases; unmatched junction bases: 6.